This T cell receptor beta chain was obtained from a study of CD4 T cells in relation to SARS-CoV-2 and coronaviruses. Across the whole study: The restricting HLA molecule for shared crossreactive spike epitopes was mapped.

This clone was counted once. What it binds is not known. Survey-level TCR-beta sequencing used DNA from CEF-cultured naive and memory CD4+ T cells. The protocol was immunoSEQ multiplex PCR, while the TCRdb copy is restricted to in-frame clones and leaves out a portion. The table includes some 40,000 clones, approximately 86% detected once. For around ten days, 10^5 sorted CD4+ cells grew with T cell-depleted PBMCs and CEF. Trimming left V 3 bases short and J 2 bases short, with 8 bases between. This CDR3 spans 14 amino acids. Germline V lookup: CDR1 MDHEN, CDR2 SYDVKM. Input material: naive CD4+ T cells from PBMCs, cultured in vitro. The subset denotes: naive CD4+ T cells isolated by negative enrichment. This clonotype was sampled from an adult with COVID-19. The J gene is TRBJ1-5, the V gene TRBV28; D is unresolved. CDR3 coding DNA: TGTGCCAGCAGTTTTAGAGGGCGCAATCAGCCCCAGCATTTT. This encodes CASSFRGRNQPQHF.